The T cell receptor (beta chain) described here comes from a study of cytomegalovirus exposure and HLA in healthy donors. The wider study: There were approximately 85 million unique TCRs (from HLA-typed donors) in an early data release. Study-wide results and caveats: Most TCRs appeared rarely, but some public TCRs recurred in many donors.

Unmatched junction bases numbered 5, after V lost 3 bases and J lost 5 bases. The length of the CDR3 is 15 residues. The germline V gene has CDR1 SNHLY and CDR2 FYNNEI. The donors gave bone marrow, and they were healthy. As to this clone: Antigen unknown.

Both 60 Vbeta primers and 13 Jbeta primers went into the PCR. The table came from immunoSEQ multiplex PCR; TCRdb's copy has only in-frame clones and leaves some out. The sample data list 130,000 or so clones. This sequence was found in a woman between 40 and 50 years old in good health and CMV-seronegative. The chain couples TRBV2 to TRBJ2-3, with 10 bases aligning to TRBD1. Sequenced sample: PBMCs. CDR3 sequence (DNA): TGTGCCAGCAGTGAGCGGACAGGGGGAGTAGATACGCAGTATTTT. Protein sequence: CASSERTGGVDTQYF.